This is a list of T cell receptor beta chains from one sample in a study of graft-versus-host responses after intestinal transplantation. Their cognate antigens are unknown. The data were produced by immunoSEQ multiplex PCR, yet TCRdb's version contains in-frame clones alone and is incomplete. The sample lists around 100,000 clones; 93% were seen once. The sample in question was unstimulated CD8+ T cells sorted from spleen or lymph node cells, obtained before intestinal transplant. These receptors originate from a human donor who received an intestinal transplant. The CDR3 runs from the conserved cysteine through the conserved F or W. Fields, in order: clone size, J gene, D gene, V gene, CDR3 DNA, CDR3 protein. D genes are given only for firm matches. Size values are once, few and many counts, or a class for expanded clones, and some rows have none.

abundance: NA; j_gene: TRBJ2-3; d_gene: TRBD2; v_gene: TRBV7-6; CDR3nt: TGTGCCAGCAGCTTCCGCGTAGCGGGGGGCACAGATACGCAGTATTTT; CDR3aa: CASSFRVAGGTDTQYF
abundance: NA; j_gene: TRBJ2-1; d_gene: NA; v_gene: TRBV7-2; CDR3nt: TGTGCCAGCAGCTTAGAGGGGGGCAGCGGCAATGAGCAGTTCTTC; CDR3aa: CASSLEGGSGNEQFF
abundance: NA; j_gene: TRBJ2-3; d_gene: NA; v_gene: TRBV30; CDR3nt: TGTGCCCAAGACCCGGACGGATCTAGCACAGATACGCAGTATTTT; CDR3aa: CAQDPDGSSTDTQYF
abundance: NA; j_gene: TRBJ1-2; d_gene: NA; v_gene: TRBV5-4; CDR3nt: TGTGCCAGCAGCTTGGGAGGATCCTATGGCTACACCTTC; CDR3aa: CASSLGGSYGYTF
abundance: NA; j_gene: TRBJ1-6; d_gene: NA; v_gene: TRBV11-2; CDR3nt: TGTGCCAGCAGCTTATCTAATTCACCCCTCCACTTT; CDR3aa: CASSLSNSPLHF
abundance: NA; j_gene: TRBJ1-1; d_gene: NA; v_gene: TRBV5-1; CDR3nt: TGCGCCAGCAGCTTGGCCAGAATCACTGAAGCTTTCTTT; CDR3aa: CASSLARITEAFF
abundance: NA; j_gene: TRBJ1-5; d_gene: NA; v_gene: TRBV5-6; CDR3nt: TGTGCCAGCAGCTTGATACAGGCCGGGGAGCCCCAGCATTTT; CDR3aa: CASSLIQAGEPQHF
abundance: NA; j_gene: TRBJ2-1; d_gene: TRBD2; v_gene: TRBV9; CDR3nt: TGTGCCAGCAGCGTAGGGGGAGGGGTCGAGGTATACAATGAGCAGTTCTTC; CDR3aa: CASSVGGGVEVYNEQFF
abundance: NA; j_gene: TRBJ2-7; d_gene: TRBD2; v_gene: TRBV5-1; CDR3nt: TGCGCCAGCAGCAACCCGGGACTAGAACGAACGGTGGACCCCTACGAGCAGTACTTC; CDR3aa: CASSNPGLERTVDPYEQYF
abundance: NA; j_gene: TRBJ2-7; d_gene: TRBD1; v_gene: TRBV5-4; CDR3nt: TGTGCCAGCAGCAACCGGGACAGTAACTACGAGCAGTACTTC; CDR3aa: CASSNRDSNYEQYF
abundance: NA; j_gene: TRBJ1-1; d_gene: NA; v_gene: TRBV5-4; CDR3nt: TGTGCCAGCAGCTTGGGATTGAACACTGAAGCTTTCTTT; CDR3aa: CASSLGLNTEAFF
abundance: NA; j_gene: TRBJ2-7; d_gene: NA; v_gene: TRBV7-9; CDR3nt: TGTGCCAGCACACTCTCGATCGGGTTGGGCACCGAGCAGTACTTC; CDR3aa: CASTLSIGLGTEQYF
abundance: NA; j_gene: TRBJ1-2; d_gene: NA; v_gene: TRBV10-2; CDR3nt: TGCGCCAGCAGTGAACAGGGTTATAACTATGGCTACACCTTC; CDR3aa: CASSEQGYNYGYTF
abundance: NA; j_gene: TRBJ1-1; d_gene: TRBD1; v_gene: TRBV19; CDR3nt: TGTGCCAGTAGTATGGGACAGGGGAAATTCACTGAAGCTTTCTTT; CDR3aa: CASSMGQGKFTEAFF
abundance: NA; j_gene: TRBJ2-1; d_gene: TRBD2; v_gene: TRBV5-4; CDR3nt: TGTGCCAGCAGCTTAATGACTAGCGGATACAATGAGCAGTTCTTC; CDR3aa: CASSLMTSGYNEQFF
abundance: NA; j_gene: TRBJ1-2; d_gene: NA; v_gene: TRBV2; CDR3nt: TGTGCCAGCAGTGAAAGGTTCGGGAAGTTCAACTATGGCTACACCTTC; CDR3aa: CASSERFGKFNYGYTF
abundance: NA; j_gene: TRBJ2-7; d_gene: TRBD2; v_gene: TRBV7-9; CDR3nt: TGTGCCAGCAGCTTAGGGGGGGGACTAGCCTACGAGCAGTACTTC; CDR3aa: CASSLGGGLAYEQYF
abundance: NA; j_gene: TRBJ2-3; d_gene: NA; v_gene: TRBV5-8; CDR3nt: TGTGCCAGCAGCTTTAGGGGTGGAGCAGATACGCAGTATTTT; CDR3aa: CASSFRGGADTQYF
abundance: NA; j_gene: TRBJ1-1; d_gene: NA; v_gene: TRBV7-9; CDR3nt: TGTGCCAGCCTGGGGGGCCCTCGGGAAGCTTTCTTT; CDR3aa: CASLGGPREAFF
abundance: NA; j_gene: TRBJ2-3; d_gene: TRBD2; v_gene: TRBV4-2; CDR3nt: TGTGCCAGCAGCCAAGCGAGCGGGGAGGCAGATACGCAGTATTTT; CDR3aa: CASSQASGEADTQYF
abundance: NA; j_gene: TRBJ1-2; d_gene: NA; v_gene: TRBV30; CDR3nt: TGTGCCTGGAGTCCAGGGAACGGCTACACCTTC; CDR3aa: CAWSPGNGYTF
abundance: once; j_gene: TRBJ2-4; d_gene: TRBD1; v_gene: TRBV7-6; CDR3nt: TGTGCCAGCAGCTTAAGGGGAGGGGACAGGGAGAATCAGTACTTC; CDR3aa: CASSLRGGDRENQYF
abundance: NA; j_gene: TRBJ2-3; d_gene: NA; v_gene: TRBV9; CDR3nt: TGTGCCAGCAGCGGGAGAGGGGGGGGCGGCCCTAGCACAGATACGCAGTATTTT; CDR3aa: CASSGRGGGGPSTDTQYF